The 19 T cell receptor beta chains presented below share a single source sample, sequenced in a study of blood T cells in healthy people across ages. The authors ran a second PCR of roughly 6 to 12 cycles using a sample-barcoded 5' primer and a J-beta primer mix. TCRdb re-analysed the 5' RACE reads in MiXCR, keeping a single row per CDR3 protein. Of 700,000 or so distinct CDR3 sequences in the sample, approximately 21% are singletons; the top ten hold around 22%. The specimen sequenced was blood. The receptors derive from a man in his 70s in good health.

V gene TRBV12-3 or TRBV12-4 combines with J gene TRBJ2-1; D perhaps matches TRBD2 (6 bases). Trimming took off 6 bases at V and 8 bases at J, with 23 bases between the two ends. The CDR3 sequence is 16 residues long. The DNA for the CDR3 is TGTGCCAGCAGGCACTCAACTAGCTCCCAGCGGCATGAGCAGTTCTTC. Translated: CASRHSTSSQRHEQFF.

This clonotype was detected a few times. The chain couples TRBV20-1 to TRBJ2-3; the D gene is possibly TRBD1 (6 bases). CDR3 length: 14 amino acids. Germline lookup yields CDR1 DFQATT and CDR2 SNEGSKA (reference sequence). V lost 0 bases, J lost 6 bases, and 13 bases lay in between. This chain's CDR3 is CSARDSVQGDTQYF. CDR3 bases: TGCAGTGCTAGAGATTCGGTTCAGGGGGATACGCAGTATTTT.

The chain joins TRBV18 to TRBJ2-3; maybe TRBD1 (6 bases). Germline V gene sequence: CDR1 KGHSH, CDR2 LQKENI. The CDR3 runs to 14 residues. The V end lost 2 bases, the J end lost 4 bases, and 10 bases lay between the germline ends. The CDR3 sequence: CASSPWTEADTQYF. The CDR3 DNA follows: TGTGCCAGCTCACCATGGACAGAGGCAGATACGCAGTATTTT.

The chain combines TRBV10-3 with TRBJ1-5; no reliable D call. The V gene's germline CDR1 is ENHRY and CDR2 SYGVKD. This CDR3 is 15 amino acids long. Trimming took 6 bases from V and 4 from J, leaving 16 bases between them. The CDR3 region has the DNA TGTGCCATCAGAGAACAACAAGATCGGAATCAGCCCCAGCATTTT. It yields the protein CAIREQQDRNQPQHF.

The CDR3 is CASSVILAGGPTDTQYF. The DNA for the CDR3 is TGCGCCAGCAGCGTGATACTAGCGGGAGGCCCCACAGATACGCAGTATTTT. The rearrangement joins TRBV5-1 to TRBJ2-3; the match to TRBD2 covers 12 bases. This CDR3 has 17 amino acids. V trimming: 4 bases; J trimming: 2 bases; junction bases outside the gene matches: 8. Germline V gene sequence: CDR1 SGHRS, CDR2 YFSETQ. Full variable domain (outside the CDR3, taken from reference TRBV5-1 and TRBJ2-3): KAGVTQTPRYLIKTRGQQVTLSCSPISGHRSVSWYQQTPGQGLQFLFEYFSETQRNKGNFPGRFSGRQFSNSRSEMNVSTLELGDSALYLCASSVILAGGPTDTQYFGPGTRLTVL.

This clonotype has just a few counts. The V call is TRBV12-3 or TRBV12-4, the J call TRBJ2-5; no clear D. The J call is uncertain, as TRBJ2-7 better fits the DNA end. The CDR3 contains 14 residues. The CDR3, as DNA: TGTGCCAGCAGTTTGCAGTTCCCCGTCTACGAGCAGTACTTC. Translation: CASSLQFPVYEQYF.

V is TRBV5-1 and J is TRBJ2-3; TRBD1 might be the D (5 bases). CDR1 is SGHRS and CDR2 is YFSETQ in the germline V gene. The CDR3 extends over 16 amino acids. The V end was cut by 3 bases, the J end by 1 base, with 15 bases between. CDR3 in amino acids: CASSSLQGGGTDTQYF. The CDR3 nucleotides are TGCGCCAGCAGCTCCTTGCAGGGTGGAGGCACAGATACGCAGTATTTT. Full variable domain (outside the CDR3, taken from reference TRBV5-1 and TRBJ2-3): KAGVTQTPRYLIKTRGQQVTLSCSPISGHRSVSWYQQTPGQGLQFLFEYFSETQRNKGNFPGRFSGRQFSNSRSEMNVSTLELGDSALYLCASSSLQGGGTDTQYFGPGTRLTVL.

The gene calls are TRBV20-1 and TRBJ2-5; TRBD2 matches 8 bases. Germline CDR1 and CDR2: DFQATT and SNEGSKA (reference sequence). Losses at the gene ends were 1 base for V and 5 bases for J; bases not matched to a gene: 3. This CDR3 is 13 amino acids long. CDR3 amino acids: CSARAGRAETQYF. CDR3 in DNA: TGCAGTGCTAGAGCCGGGAGGGCCGAGACCCAGTACTTC.

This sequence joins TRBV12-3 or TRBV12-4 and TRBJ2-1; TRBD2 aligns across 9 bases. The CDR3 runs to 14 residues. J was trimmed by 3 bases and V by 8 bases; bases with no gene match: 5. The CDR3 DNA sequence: TGTGCCAGCCGGAGGACTAGCGACTACAATGAGCAGTTCTTC. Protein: CASRRTSDYNEQFF.

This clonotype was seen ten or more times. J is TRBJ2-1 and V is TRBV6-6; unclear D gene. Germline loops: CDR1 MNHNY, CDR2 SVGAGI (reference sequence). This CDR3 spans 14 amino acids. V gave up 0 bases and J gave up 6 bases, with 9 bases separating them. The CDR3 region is CASSYSKPINEQFF. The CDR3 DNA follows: TGTGCCAGCAGTTACTCGAAGCCTATCAATGAGCAGTTCTTC.

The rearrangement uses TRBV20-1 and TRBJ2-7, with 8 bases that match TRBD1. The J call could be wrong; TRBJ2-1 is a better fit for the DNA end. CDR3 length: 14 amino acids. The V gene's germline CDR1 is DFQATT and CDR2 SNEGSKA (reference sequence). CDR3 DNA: TGCAGTGCTAGGACAGGGGCTATCTACAATGAGCAGTTCTTC. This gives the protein CSARTGAIYNEQFF.

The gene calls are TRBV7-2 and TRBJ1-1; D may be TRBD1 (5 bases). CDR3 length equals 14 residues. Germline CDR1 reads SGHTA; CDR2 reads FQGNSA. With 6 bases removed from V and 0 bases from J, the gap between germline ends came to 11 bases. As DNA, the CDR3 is TGTGCCAGCAGATGGGGACGGATGAACACTGAAGCTTTCTTT. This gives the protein CASRWGRMNTEAFF. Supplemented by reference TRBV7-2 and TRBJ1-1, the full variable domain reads GAGVSQSPSNKVTEKGKDVELRCDPISGHTALYWYRQSLGQGLEFLIYFQGNSAPDKSGLPSDRFSAERTGGSVSTLTIQRTQQEDSAVYLCASRWGRMNTEAFFGQGTRLTVV.

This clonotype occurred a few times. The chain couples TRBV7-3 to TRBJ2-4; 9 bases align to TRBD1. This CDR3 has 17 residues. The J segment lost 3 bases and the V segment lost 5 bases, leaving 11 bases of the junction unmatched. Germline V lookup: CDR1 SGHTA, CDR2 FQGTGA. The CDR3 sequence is CASSDPGTGSGKNIQYF. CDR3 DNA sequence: TGTGCCAGCAGCGACCCTGGGACAGGGTCGGGCAAAAACATTCAGTACTTC.

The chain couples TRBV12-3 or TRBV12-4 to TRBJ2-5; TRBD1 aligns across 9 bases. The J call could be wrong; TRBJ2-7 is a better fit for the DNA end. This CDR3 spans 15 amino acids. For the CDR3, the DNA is TGTGCCAGCAGTCCTACAGGGGGCCGAATCTACGAGCAGTACTTC. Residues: CASSPTGGRIYEQYF.

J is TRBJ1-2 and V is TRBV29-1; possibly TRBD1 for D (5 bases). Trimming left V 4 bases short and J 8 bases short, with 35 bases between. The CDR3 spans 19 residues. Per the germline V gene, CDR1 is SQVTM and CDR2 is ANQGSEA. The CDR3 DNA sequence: TGCAGCGTTGCCTCTTCGAGGCCCGCGAACTATGGCTCTGGGGGAGGCTACACCTTC. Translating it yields CSVASSRPANYGSGGGYTF.

This CDR3 is CASSHDRDHSGNSPLHF. In DNA form, the CDR3 reads TGTGCCAGCAGCCATGACCGGGACCACAGCGGTAATTCACCCCTCCACTTT. The rearrangement joins TRBV14 to TRBJ1-6, with D possibly being TRBD1 (5 bases). Germline loops: CDR1 SGHDN, CDR2 FVKESK. The CDR3 runs 17 residues. V was clipped by 3 bases and J by 6 bases, with 18 bases between them. Variable domain in full (rest from reference TRBV14 and TRBJ1-6): EAGVTQFPSHSVIEKGQTVTLRCDPISGHDNLYWYRRVMGKEIKFLLHFVKESKQDESGMPNNRFLAERTGGTYSTLKVQPAELEDSGVYFCASSHDRDHSGNSPLHFGNGTRLTVT.

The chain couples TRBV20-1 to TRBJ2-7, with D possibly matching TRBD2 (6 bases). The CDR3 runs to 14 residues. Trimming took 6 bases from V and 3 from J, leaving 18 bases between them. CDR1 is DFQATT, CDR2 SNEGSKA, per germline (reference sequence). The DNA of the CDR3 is TGCAGTGCAGTGGGAGGTGGGGGATACTACGAGCAGTACTTC. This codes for CSAVGGGGYYEQYF.

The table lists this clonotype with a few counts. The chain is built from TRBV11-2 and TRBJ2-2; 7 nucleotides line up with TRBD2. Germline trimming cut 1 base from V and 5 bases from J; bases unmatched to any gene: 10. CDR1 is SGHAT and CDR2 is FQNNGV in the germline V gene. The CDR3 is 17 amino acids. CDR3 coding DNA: TGTGCCAGCAGCTTAGTATCCGCGGGAGAGGGTACCGGGGAGCTGTTTTTT. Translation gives CASSLVSAGEGTGELFF.

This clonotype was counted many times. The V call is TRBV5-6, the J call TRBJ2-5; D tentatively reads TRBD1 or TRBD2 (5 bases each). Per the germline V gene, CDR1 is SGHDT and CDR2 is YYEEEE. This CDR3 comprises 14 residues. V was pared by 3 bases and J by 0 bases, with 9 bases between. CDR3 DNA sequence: TGTGCCAGCAGCTGGGGACCCAACCAAGAGACCCAGTACTTC. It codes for CASSWGPNQETQYF.